The next 30 T cell receptor beta chains were all read from a single sample in a study of T-cell memory formation after mild COVID-19. TCRdb independently ran MiXCR on the 5' RACE reads; one entry per CDR3 protein. The sample includes under 450,000 distinct CDR3 sequences, around a fifth of them seen just once. Material for sequencing was PBMCs or a T cell subset sorted from them (not recorded which). All receptors come from a man in his late teens or twenties who had mild COVID-19 (a few samples of this study predate the infection). Cell type and time point are not known.

This CDR3 is CASSGTGTNEKLFF. The CDR3 coding sequence is TGTGCCAGCAGTGGGACAGGGACTAATGAAAAACTGTTTTTT. The chain employs TRBV2 and TRBJ1-4; 8 bases map to TRBD1. Germline-derived CDR1 and CDR2 are SNHLY and FYNNEI. This CDR3 spans 14 amino acids. Losses at the gene ends were 4 bases for V and 2 bases for J; bases not matched to a gene: 0.

This clonotype was recorded at least ten times. The genes are TRBV4-3 and TRBJ2-3; D possibly corresponds to TRBD2 (5 bases). V was trimmed by 0 bases and J by 6 bases, leaving 16 bases between them. The CDR3 is made up of 16 amino acids. Germline V gene sequence: CDR1 LGHNA, CDR2 YSLEER. The CDR3 nucleotides are TGCGCCAGCAGCCAAGATCTATCCGTTGGGAGTGATACGCAGTATTTT. This codes for CASSQDLSVGSDTQYF.

CDR3 protein: CASSAIEGADTQYF. DNA for the CDR3: TGCGCCAGCAGCGCTATCGAGGGTGCAGATACGCAGTATTTT. The J gene is TRBJ2-3, the V gene TRBV5-1; the D gene is possibly TRBD2 (5 bases). V was shortened by 4 bases and J by 4 bases, with 13 bases between the two germline ends. Germline CDR1 reads SGHRS; CDR2 reads YFSETQ. CDR3 size: 14 residues.

As for this clonotype: This clone may be a read error of a much larger clone one base away. The gene calls are TRBV7-3 and TRBJ2-7; D is uncertain. Germline-derived CDR1 and CDR2 are SGHTA and FQGTGA. The CDR3 runs to 13 residues. CDR3 in amino acids: CASSASRSSEKYF. DNA of the CDR3: TGTGCCAGCAGCGCATCGCGGTCCAGCGAGAAGTACTTC.

The genes are TRBV10-3 and TRBJ1-1; TRBD1 agrees at 9 bases. CDR1 and CDR2 (germline): ENHRY, SYGVKD. CDR3 length: 14 amino acids. The V segment lost 8 bases and the J segment 0 bases; nucleotides outside the gene matches: 4. This chain's CDR3 is CAIGTGTMNTEAFF. The CDR3 DNA sequence: TGTGCCATCGGGACAGGGACAATGAACACTGAAGCTTTCTTT.

The rearrangement joins TRBV7-9 to TRBJ1-2; D is unresolved. V lost 6 bases to trimming and J lost 5 bases, with 10 bases between them. The germline gives CDR1 SEHNR, CDR2 FQNEAQ (reference sequence). The CDR3 consists of 12 residues. CDR3 region: CASRLPGYGYTF. DNA of the CDR3: TGTGCCAGCAGACTGCCGGGGTATGGCTACACCTTC.

Only a few counts were recorded for this clonotype. The chain links TRBV12-3 or TRBV12-4 to TRBJ1-2; 9 bases match TRBD1. V was pared by 6 bases and J by 8 bases, with 7 bases of the junction left unmatched. This CDR3 is 13 amino acids long. The CDR3 loop reads CASSHRGQGGYTF. The CDR3 bases are TGTGCCAGCAGCCACAGGGGGCAGGGAGGCTACACCTTC.

The chain joins TRBV12-3 or TRBV12-4 to TRBJ1-4; D is perhaps TRBD1 (6 bases). V was clipped by 1 base and J by 8 bases, with 8 bases between them. The CDR3 has 13 amino acids. In DNA form, the CDR3 reads TGTGCCAGCAGTTTAGGGGGGCTCGAAAAACTGTTTTTT. Its translation is CASSLGGLEKLFF.

This clonotype was counted between two and nine times. The V gene is TRBV27, the J gene TRBJ2-5, with D perhaps TRBD2 (5 bases). The CDR3 loop spans 14 amino acids. V was shortened by 3 bases and J by 5 bases, with 13 bases between the two germline ends. Germline V lookup: CDR1 MNHEY, CDR2 SMNVEV (reference sequence). The CDR3 DNA sequence: TGTGCCAGCAGTTTTAGGCAGACGGGGGAGACCCAGTACTTC. Protein sequence: CASSFRQTGETQYF.

This clonotype appeared a few times. J is TRBJ2-5 and V is TRBV30, with D hard to call. Trimming took off 4 bases at V and 3 bases at J, with 9 bases between the two ends. The length of the CDR3 is 12 residues. Germline V gene lookup returns CDR1 GTSNPN and CDR2 SVGIG (reference sequence). The CDR3 loop reads CAWTPSEETQYF. Written as DNA, the CDR3 is TGTGCCTGGACCCCCTCTGAAGAGACCCAGTACTTC.

This clonotype has a handful of counts. V and J are TRBV18 and TRBJ1-5; D gene ambiguous. Per germline, CDR1 KGHSH and CDR2 LQKENI. The CDR3 loop spans 14 amino acids. Trimming shortened V by 3 bases and J by 7 bases, and 13 bases separated the two germline ends. DNA of the CDR3: TGTGCCAGCTCACCGACGGGTGAGGGCCAGCCCCAGCATTTT. This gives the protein CASSPTGEGQPQHF.

The V and J genes are TRBV7-2 and TRBJ2-5; 9 bases align to TRBD2. J was trimmed by 4 bases and V by 5 bases; bases with no gene match: 8. Germline-derived CDR1 and CDR2 are SGHTA and FQGNSA. This CDR3 is built from 15 residues. For the CDR3, the DNA is TGTGCCAGCAGCGCGAGCGGGGGGACCGGAGAGACCCAGTACTTC. It translates to CASSASGGTGETQYF.

The chain is built from TRBV3-1 and TRBJ1-2, with D unclear. The CDR3 consists of 13 residues. Germline CDR1 reads LGHDT; CDR2 reads YNNKEL (reference sequence). Trimming left V 6 bases short and J 1 base short, with 9 bases between. In nucleotides, the CDR3 is TGTGCCAGCAGGGCAGCCCGTAACTATGGCTACACCTTC. Residues: CASRAARNYGYTF.

The rearrangement joins TRBV6-1 to TRBJ2-5; tentative D call: TRBD2 (5 bases). V was cut by 1 base and J by 7 bases, with 10 bases left in between. From germline, CDR1 is MNHNS and CDR2 SASEGT. The CDR3 runs 13 residues. Written as DNA, the CDR3 is TGTGCCAGCAGTGAAGTGCTAGCCGGGACCCAGTACTTC. Its protein is CASSEVLAGTQYF.

The V and J genes are TRBV20-1 and TRBJ2-7; TRBD1 might be the D (5 bases). With 0 bases removed from V and 2 bases from J, the gap between germline ends came to 14 bases. Germline CDR1 and CDR2: DFQATT and SNEGSKA (reference sequence). The CDR3 runs 15 residues. CDR3 residues: CSAREVGQVAYEQYV. The CDR3 nucleotides read TGCAGTGCTAGAGAGGTGGGGCAGGTAGCCTACGAGCAGTACGTC.

The chain carries TRBV30 and TRBJ2-5; TRBD2 agrees at 7 bases. The CDR3 consists of 14 residues. Germline V CDR1 and CDR2: GTSNPN, SVGIG (reference sequence). V lost 5 bases to trimming and J lost 5 bases; unmatched junction nucleotides: 11. This chain's CDR3 is CAWVRPGGFETQYF. As DNA, the CDR3 is TGTGCCTGGGTCCGGCCGGGGGGATTCGAGACCCAGTACTTC. Filled out from reference TRBV30 and TRBJ2-5, the complete variable domain reads SQTIHQWPATLVQPVGSPLSLECTVEGTSNPNLYWYRQAAGRGLQLLFYSVGIGQISSEVPQNLSASRPQDRQFILSSKKLLLSDSGFYLCAWVRPGGFETQYFGPGTRLLVL.

V gene TRBV7-3 combines with J gene TRBJ2-1; possibly TRBD1 for D (6 bases). This CDR3 spans 15 amino acids. Trimming shortened V by 4 bases and J by 0 bases, and 10 bases separated the two germline ends. Germline assignment: CDR1 SGHTA and CDR2 FQGTGA. CDR3 residues: CASSSGTHSYNEQFF. DNA of the CDR3: TGTGCCAGCAGCTCCGGGACACACTCCTACAATGAGCAGTTCTTC. Filled out from reference TRBV7-3 and TRBJ2-1, the complete variable domain reads GAGVSQTPSNKVTEKGKYVELRCDPISGHTALYWYRQSLGQGPEFLIYFQGTGAADDSGLPNDRFFAVRPEGSVSTLKIQRTERGDSAVYLCASSSGTHSYNEQFFGPGTRLTVL.

The chain combines TRBV5-1 with TRBJ2-5; the D gene is possibly TRBD1 (5 bases). This CDR3 contains 15 residues. V lost 0 bases, J lost 5 bases, and 14 bases lay in between. Looked up from germline, CDR1 is SGHRS and CDR2 is YFSETQ. The CDR3 here is CASSLGLRVSETQYF. The CDR3 bases are TGCGCCAGCAGCTTGGGTCTCAGGGTGAGCGAGACCCAGTACTTC.

This clonotype was counted between two and nine times. The chain couples TRBV4-1 to TRBJ2-5; no firm D call. Trimming took off 1 base at V and 9 bases at J, with 15 bases between the two ends. The CDR3 length is 14 residues. CDR1 and CDR2 (germline): MGHRA, YSYEKL. CDR3 nucleotide sequence: TGCGCCAGCAGCCAAGGCACACTGCCCCACGCCCAGTACTTC. This codes for CASSQGTLPHAQYF.

This clonotype was detected ten times or more. This chain uses TRBV11-2 with TRBJ2-7, with 7 bases identical to TRBD2. Germline loops: CDR1 SGHAT, CDR2 FQNNGV. Trimming at V came to 1 base and at J to 6 bases, leaving 6 bases not matched to a gene. The CDR3 is 14 residues long. The CDR3, as DNA: TGTGCCAGCAGCTTAGTCGAGGGGAGGGGCGAGCAGTACTTC. Its translation: CASSLVEGRGEQYF.

This clonotype occurred once. The chain links TRBV30 to TRBJ2-5; D ambiguous. This CDR3 has 11 amino acids. The germline V and J ends were trimmed by 2 bases and 5 bases, with 6 bases remaining between them. The germline V gene encodes CDR1 GTSNPN and CDR2 SVGIG (reference sequence). CDR3 sequence: CAWSRAETQYF. CDR3 sequence (DNA): TGTGCCTGGAGTAGGGCGGAGACCCAGTACTTC. Full variable domain (outside the CDR3, taken from reference TRBV30 and TRBJ2-5): SQTIHQWPATLVQPVGSPLSLECTVEGTSNPNLYWYRQAAGRGLQLLFYSVGIGQISSEVPQNLSASRPQDRQFILSSKKLLLSDSGFYLCAWSRAETQYFGPGTRLLVL.

This clonotype was picked up a small number of times. The chain combines TRBV3-1 with TRBJ1-1; TRBD1 agrees at 7 bases. CDR1 LGHDT and CDR2 YNNKEL come from the germline V gene (reference sequence). The CDR3 contains 15 residues. The trim removed 6 bases at V and 4 bases at J, leaving 11 bases unmatched. The CDR3 loop is CASSRDRAGGTEAFF. The CDR3 DNA sequence: TGTGCCAGCAGTCGTGACAGGGCCGGAGGCACTGAAGCTTTCTTT. The full variable domain, in which reference TRBV3-1 and TRBJ1-1 provide the parts outside the CDR3, is DTAVSQTPKYLVTQMGNDKSIKCEQNLGHDTMYWYKQDSKKFLKIMFSYNNKELIINETVPNRFSPKSPDKAHLNLHINSLELGDSAVYFCASSRDRAGGTEAFFGQGTRLTVV.

The chain uses TRBV15 and TRBJ2-4; the D is unclear. The CDR3 totals 16 residues. V was shortened by 0 bases and J by 9 bases, with 18 bases between the two germline ends. Germline lookup yields CDR1 LNHNV and CDR2 YYDKDF (reference sequence). CDR3 bases: TGTGCCACCAGCAGAGAGGGTGTGGCAGATCTTGGCATTCAGTACTTC. As protein: CATSREGVADLGIQYF. Full variable domain (outside the CDR3, taken from reference TRBV15 and TRBJ2-4): DAMVIQNPRYQVTQFGKPVTLSCSQTLNHNVMYWYQQKSSQAPKLLFHYYDKDFNNEADTPDNFQSRRPNTSFCFLDIRSPGLGDTAMYLCATSREGVADLGIQYFGAGTRLSVL.

The V gene is TRBV11-2, the J gene TRBJ2-5; D ambiguous. Trimming left V 2 bases short and J 1 base short, with 11 bases between. The V gene's germline CDR1 is SGHAT and CDR2 FQNNGV. The CDR3 consists of 15 residues. The CDR3: CASSLPWTVQETQYF. The DNA for the CDR3 is TGTGCCAGCAGCTTACCCTGGACGGTCCAAGAGACCCAGTACTTC.

The V gene is TRBV6-6, the J gene TRBJ2-1, with 8 bases matching TRBD2. V was pared by 7 bases and J by 0 bases, with 5 bases of the junction left unmatched. Germline V gene lookup returns CDR1 MNHNY and CDR2 SVGAGI (reference sequence). This CDR3 has 15 residues. This chain's CDR3 is CASMSSGRSYNEQFF. CDR3 sequence (DNA): TGTGCCAGCATGTCTAGCGGGCGCTCCTACAATGAGCAGTTCTTC.

The chain employs TRBV7-2 and TRBJ2-1; D is ambiguous. Per the germline V gene, CDR1 is SGHTA and CDR2 is FQGNSA. V lost 5 bases and J 6 bases, leaving 14 bases between the germline ends. CDR3 length: 14 amino acids. The CDR3 here is CASSPTVQRNEQFF. In DNA, the CDR3 is TGTGCCAGCAGCCCAACCGTCCAGCGCAATGAGCAGTTCTTC.

The J gene is TRBJ2-7, the V gene TRBV20-1; D is uncertain. Germline V gene lookup returns CDR1 DFQATT and CDR2 SNEGSKA (reference sequence). The CDR3 is made up of 14 amino acids. V was pared by 3 bases and J by 2 bases, with 14 bases between. CDR3 DNA: TGCAGTGCTAGGAGCCCGGGCGGAACCTACGAGCAGTACTTC. Its protein is CSARSPGGTYEQYF.

The J gene is TRBJ2-3, the V gene TRBV5-1, with TRBD2 matching over 8 bases. The junction had 10 bases not matched to a gene; V was cut back by 4 bases and J by 6 bases. This CDR3 spans 15 amino acids. The germline gives CDR1 SGHRS, CDR2 YFSETQ. CDR3 sequence (DNA): TGCGCCAGCAGCCCCCGTGGCGGGGGGATCGATACGCAGTATTTT. Translation: CASSPRGGGIDTQYF.

The chain is built from TRBV9 and TRBJ1-5, with TRBD1 as a possible D gene (5 bases). Germline values: CDR1 SGDLS, CDR2 YYNGEE. This CDR3 is 15 amino acids long. Trimming pared 2 bases from V and 6 bases from J, leaving 15 bases between. This chain's CDR3 is CASSVTTDEIQPQHF. The CDR3 bases are TGTGCCAGCAGCGTCACGACAGATGAAATTCAGCCCCAGCATTTT.

This clonotype turned up a few times. V is TRBV5-4 and J is TRBJ2-3, with a possible D match to TRBD1 (7 bases). The V gene's germline CDR1 is SGHNT and CDR2 YYREEE (reference sequence). V dropped 4 bases and J dropped 5 bases, with 23 bases sitting between them. The CDR3 consists of 17 residues. CDR3 loop: CASSATSGGLWQDTQYF. The CDR3, as DNA: TGTGCCAGCAGCGCTACCTCAGGGGGGCTATGGCAAGATACGCAGTATTTT.